The 4 T cell receptor beta chains below all came from one sample that was sequenced in a study of blood T cell repertoires in COVID-19. Clones were read by immunoSEQ multiplex PCR, and TCRdb kept only the in-frame ones, dropping some. The table has over 150,000 clones, approximately 83% seen once. The material sequenced was peripheral blood. Source of these receptors: a woman aged 55-70 years with acute or convalescent COVID-19.

V usage is TRBV9 and J usage is TRBJ2-1, with D maybe TRBD2 (5 bases). Trimming shortened V by 4 bases and J by 7 bases, and 15 bases separated the two germline ends. The germline gives CDR1 SGDLS, CDR2 YYNGEE. The CDR3 loop spans 14 amino acids. The CDR3 bases are TGTGCCAGCAGCTTGAGCGGTCTTGGGAATGAGCAGTTCTTC. Protein: CASSLSGLGNEQFF.

The chain uses TRBV19 and TRBJ1-1, with 12 bases identical to TRBD1. Germline-derived CDR1 and CDR2 are LNHDA and SQIVND (reference sequence). The CDR3 consists of 17 residues. The junction had 11 bases not matched to a gene; V was cut back by 4 bases and J by 5 bases. CDR3 in DNA: TGTGCCAGTAGTAGCACGGGACAGGGGGCGCTGGGGACTGAAGCTTTCTTT. It codes for CASSSTGQGALGTEAFF.

This sequence joins TRBV9 and TRBJ1-2; 9 bases match TRBD1. This CDR3 is built from 14 residues. In germline, CDR1 is SGDLS, CDR2 YYNGEE. V shed 4 bases, J shed 2 bases, and the junction held 3 bases outside the gene matches. The CDR3 sequence is CASSYGQGNYGYTF. CDR3 coding DNA: TGTGCCAGCAGCTACGGACAGGGGAACTATGGCTACACCTTC.

DNA of the CDR3: TGTGCCAGCAGCCAAGTGGCCGGCACAGATACGCAGTATTTT. Translating it yields CASSQVAGTDTQYF. V gene TRBV3-1 (or the pseudogene TRBV3-2) combines with J gene TRBJ2-3; no clear D gene. The CDR3 covers 14 residues. With 1 base removed from V and 1 base from J, the gap between germline ends came to 6 bases. From germline, CDR1 is LGHDT and CDR2 YNNKEL (reference sequence).